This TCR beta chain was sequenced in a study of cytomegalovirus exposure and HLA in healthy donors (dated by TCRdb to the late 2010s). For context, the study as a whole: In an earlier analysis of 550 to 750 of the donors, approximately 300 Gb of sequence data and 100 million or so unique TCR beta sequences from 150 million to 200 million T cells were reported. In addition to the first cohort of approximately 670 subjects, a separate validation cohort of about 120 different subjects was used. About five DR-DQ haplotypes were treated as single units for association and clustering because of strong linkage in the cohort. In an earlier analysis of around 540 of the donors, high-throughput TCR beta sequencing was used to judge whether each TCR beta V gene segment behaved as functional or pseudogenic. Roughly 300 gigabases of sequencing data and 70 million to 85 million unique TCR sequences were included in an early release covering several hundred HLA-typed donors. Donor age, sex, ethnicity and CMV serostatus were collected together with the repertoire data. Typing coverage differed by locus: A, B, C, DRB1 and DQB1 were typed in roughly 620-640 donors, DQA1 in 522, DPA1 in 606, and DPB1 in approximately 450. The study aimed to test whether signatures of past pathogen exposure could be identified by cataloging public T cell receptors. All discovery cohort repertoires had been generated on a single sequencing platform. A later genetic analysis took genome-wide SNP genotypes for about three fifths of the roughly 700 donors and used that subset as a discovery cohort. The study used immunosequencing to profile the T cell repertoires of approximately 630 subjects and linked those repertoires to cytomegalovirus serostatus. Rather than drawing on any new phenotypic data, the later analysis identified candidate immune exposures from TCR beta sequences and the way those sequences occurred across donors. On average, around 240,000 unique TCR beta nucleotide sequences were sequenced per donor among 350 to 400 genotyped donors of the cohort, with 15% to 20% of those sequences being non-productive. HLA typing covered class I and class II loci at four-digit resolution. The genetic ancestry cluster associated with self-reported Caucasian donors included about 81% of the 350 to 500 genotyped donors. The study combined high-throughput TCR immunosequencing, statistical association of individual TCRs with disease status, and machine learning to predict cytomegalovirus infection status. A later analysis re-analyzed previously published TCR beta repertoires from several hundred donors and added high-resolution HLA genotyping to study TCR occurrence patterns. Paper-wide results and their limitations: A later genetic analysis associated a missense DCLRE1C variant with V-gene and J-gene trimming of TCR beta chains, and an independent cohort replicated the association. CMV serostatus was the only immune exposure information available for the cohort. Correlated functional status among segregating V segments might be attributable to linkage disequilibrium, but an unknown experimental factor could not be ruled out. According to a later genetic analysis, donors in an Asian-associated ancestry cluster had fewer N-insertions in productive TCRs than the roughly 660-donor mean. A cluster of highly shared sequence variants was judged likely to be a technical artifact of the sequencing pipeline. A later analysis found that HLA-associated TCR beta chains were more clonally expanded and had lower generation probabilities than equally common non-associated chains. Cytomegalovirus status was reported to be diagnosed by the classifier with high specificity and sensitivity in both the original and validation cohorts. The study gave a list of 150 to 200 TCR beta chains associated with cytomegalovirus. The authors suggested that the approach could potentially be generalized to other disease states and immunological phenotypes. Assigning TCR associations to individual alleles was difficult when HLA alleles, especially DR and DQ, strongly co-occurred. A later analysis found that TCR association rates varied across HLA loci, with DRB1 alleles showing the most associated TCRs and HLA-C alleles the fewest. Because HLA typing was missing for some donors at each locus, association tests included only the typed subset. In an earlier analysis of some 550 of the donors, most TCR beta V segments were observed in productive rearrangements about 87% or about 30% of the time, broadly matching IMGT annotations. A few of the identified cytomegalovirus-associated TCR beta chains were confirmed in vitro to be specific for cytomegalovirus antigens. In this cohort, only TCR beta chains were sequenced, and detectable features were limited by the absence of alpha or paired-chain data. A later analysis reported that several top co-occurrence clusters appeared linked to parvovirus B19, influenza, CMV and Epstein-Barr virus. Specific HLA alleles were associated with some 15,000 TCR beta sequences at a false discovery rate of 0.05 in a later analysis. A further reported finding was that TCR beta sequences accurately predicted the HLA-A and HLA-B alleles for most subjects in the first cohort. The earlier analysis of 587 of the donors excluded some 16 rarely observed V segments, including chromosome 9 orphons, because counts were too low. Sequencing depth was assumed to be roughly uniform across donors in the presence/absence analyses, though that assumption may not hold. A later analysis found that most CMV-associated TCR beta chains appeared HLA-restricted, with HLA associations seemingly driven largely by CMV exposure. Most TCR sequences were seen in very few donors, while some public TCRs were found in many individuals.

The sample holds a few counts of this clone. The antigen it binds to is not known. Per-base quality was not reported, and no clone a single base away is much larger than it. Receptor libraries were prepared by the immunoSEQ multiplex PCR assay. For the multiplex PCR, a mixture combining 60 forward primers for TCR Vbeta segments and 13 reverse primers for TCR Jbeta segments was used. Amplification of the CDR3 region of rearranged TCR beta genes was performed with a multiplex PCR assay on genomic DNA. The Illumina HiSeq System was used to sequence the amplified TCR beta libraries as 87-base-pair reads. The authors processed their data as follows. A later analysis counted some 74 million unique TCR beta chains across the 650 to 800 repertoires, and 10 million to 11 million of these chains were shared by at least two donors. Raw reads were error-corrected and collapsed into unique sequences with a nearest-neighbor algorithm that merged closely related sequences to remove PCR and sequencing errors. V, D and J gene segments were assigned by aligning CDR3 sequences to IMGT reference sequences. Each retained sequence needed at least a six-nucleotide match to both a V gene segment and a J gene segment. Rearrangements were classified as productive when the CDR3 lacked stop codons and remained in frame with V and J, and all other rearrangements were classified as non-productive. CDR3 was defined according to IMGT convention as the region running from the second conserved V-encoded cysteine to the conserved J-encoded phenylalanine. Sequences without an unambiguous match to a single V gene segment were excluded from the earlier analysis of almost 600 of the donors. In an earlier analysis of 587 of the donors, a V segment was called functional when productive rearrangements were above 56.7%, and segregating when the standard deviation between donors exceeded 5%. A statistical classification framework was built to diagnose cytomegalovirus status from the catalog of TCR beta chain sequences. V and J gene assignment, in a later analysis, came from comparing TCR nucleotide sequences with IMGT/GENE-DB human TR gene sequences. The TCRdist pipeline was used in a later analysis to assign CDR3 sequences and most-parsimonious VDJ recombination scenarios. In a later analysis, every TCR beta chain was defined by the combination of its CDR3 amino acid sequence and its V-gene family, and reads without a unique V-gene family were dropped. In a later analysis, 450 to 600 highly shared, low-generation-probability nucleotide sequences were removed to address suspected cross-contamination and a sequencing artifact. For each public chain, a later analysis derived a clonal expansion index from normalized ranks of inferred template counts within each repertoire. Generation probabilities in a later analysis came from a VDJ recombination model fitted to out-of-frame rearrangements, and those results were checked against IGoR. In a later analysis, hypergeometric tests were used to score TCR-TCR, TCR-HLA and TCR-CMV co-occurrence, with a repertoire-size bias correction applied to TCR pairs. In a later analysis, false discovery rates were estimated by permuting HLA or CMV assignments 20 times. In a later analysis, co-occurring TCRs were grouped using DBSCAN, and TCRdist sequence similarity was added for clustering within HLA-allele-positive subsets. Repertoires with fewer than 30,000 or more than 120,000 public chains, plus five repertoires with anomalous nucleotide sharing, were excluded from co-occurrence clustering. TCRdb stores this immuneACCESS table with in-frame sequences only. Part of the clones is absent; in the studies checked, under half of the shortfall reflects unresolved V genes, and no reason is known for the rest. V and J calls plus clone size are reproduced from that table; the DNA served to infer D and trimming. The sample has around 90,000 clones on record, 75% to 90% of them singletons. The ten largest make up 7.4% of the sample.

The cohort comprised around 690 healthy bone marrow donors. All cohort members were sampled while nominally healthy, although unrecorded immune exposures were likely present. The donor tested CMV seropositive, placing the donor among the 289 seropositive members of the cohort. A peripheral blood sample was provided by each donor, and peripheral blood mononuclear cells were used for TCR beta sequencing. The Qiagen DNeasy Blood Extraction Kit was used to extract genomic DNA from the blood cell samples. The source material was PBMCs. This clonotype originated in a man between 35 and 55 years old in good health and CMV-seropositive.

The CDR3 region: CSVEGDSEQFF. The nucleotide sequence reads as follows: TGCAGCGTTGAAGGGGACAGTGAGCAGTTCTTC. Recombination connected TRBV29-1 to TRBJ2-1, with TRBD1 matching 7 junction bases. The CDR3 holds 11 amino acids from the cysteine to the phenylalanine. This entry keeps only the CDR3 DNA: 33 bases, framed from base 1. Germline trimming amounts to 1 base on V and 9 bases on J, with 0 as the count of junction bases outside the gene matches. CDR1 and CDR2 are drawn from the germline V gene: SQVTM, ANQGSEA.